These 10 T cell receptor beta chains came from one sample sequenced in a study of T cell repertoires in cytomegalovirus infection (dated by TCRdb to between 2018 and 2021). The sequencer listed for this sample is Illumina HiSeq 1500. The public reads were run again by TCRdb, first through fastp at Q25 and then through MiXCR, and only productive beta chains were kept. Rows with one shared CDR3 protein collapse into an entry with the most common genes and DNA. The sample table contains fewer than 550,000 distinct CDR3 sequences; only one count was recorded for around 11% of them. The ten largest account for about 9.4% of the sample. Sequences were obtained from PBMCs. These receptors were obtained from a human donor in good health (CMV status not recorded). Some clones in this sample may be carry-over from other donors' samples.

This clonotype was found many times. The V call is TRBV20-1, the J call TRBJ1-2; D is unclear. V was trimmed by 0 bases and J by 8 bases, leaving 13 bases between them. The CDR3 extends over 13 amino acids. CDR1 is DFQATT, CDR2 SNEGSKA, per germline (reference sequence). The CDR3 DNA is TGCAGTGCTAGAGATTATGGAGGGAACGGCTACACCTTC. It codes for CSARDYGGNGYTF.

This clonotype was counted ten times or more. This chain connects TRBV7-3 to TRBJ2-7; TRBD2 agrees at 7 bases. V trimming: 7 bases; J trimming: 0 bases; junction bases outside the gene matches: 15. CDR3 length: 17 residues. The germline CDR1 and CDR2 sequences are SGHTA and FQGTGA. For the CDR3, the DNA is TGTGCCAGCACACTTCACCCTCGCGGGAGAAGCTCCTACGAGCAGTACTTC. The encoded protein is CASTLHPRGRSSYEQYF.

This clonotype was counted between two and nine times. The gene calls are TRBV2 and TRBJ2-3; D is unresolved. V was clipped by 0 bases and J by 1 base, with 8 bases between them. Per the germline V gene, CDR1 is SNHLY and CDR2 is FYNNEI. There are 15 residues in the CDR3. CDR3: CASSEATGRTDTQYF. CDR3 nucleotides: TGTGCCAGCAGTGAAGCGACGGGCCGCACAGATACGCAGTATTTT.

The sample holds many counts of this clonotype. J is TRBJ1-1 and V is TRBV7-8, with a possible D match to TRBD1 (6 bases). The CDR3 has 14 amino acids. V lost 0 bases to trimming and J lost 5 bases, with 10 bases between them. Per germline, CDR1 SGHVS and CDR2 FQNEAQ. CDR3 sequence: CASSLAGGVTEAFF. DNA of the CDR3: TGTGCCAGCAGCTTAGCAGGGGGGGTTACTGAAGCTTTCTTT.

V is TRBV6-5 and J is TRBJ2-3; possible D gene TRBD2, 6 bases. Germline V gives CDR1 MNHEY, CDR2 SVGAGI. There are 18 residues in the CDR3. Trimming removed 2 bases at V and 3 bases at J, with 21 bases between. The CDR3 bases are TGTGCCAGCAGTTACGGGGGGTTGGGGCGCGAGGGGACAGATACGCAGTATTTT. As protein: CASSYGGLGREGTDTQYF.

This clonotype has a count of ten or more. The chain links TRBV7-3 to TRBJ2-5; 9 bases match TRBD1. Trimming removed 2 bases from V and 2 bases from J; junction bases left unmatched: 6. Per germline, CDR1 SGHTA and CDR2 FQGTGA. The CDR3 is 16 residues long. In DNA, the CDR3 is TGTGCCAGCAGCTTAGCCGGGACAGGGCCGCAAGAGACCCAGTACTTC. Its protein product is CASSLAGTGPQETQYF.

This clonotype was seen at least ten times. The chain joins TRBV28 to TRBJ1-5; D gene uncertain. The CDR3 is 18 residues long. The germline V gene has CDR1 MDHEN and CDR2 SYDVKM. Trimming took off 5 bases at V and 1 base at J, with 21 bases between the two ends. CDR3 nucleotides: TGTGCCAGCAGTAAATCCCGACGGGCCAGGTCCAGCAATCAGCCCCAGCATTTT. It translates to CASSKSRRARSSNQPQHF.

Only a few counts were recorded for this clonotype. This chain uses TRBV2 with TRBJ1-2; tentatively, D is TRBD1 (6 bases). V was pared by 2 bases and J by 7 bases, with 14 bases between. Germline-derived CDR1 and CDR2 are SNHLY and FYNNEI. The length of the CDR3 is 14 residues. CDR3 in amino acids: CASSEFTEGVGYTF. CDR3 DNA sequence: TGTGCCAGCAGTGAATTCACGGAGGGGGTTGGCTACACCTTC. The whole variable domain, filled in from reference TRBV2 and TRBJ1-2, reads EPEVTQTPSHQVTQMGQEVILRCVPISNHLYFYWYRQILGQKVEFLVSFYNNEISEKSEIFDDQFSVERPDGSNFTLKIRSTKLEDSAMYFCASSEFTEGVGYTFGSGTRLTVV.

This clonotype was recorded at least ten times. This chain joins TRBV20-1 and TRBJ2-3; 10 positions match TRBD2. The CDR3 sequence is 15 residues long. CDR1 DFQATT and CDR2 SNEGSKA come from the germline V gene (reference sequence). V shed 2 bases, J shed 3 bases, and the junction held 5 bases outside the gene matches. The CDR3 nucleotides read TGCAGTGCTAGAAGAACTAGCGGGATTACAGATACGCAGTATTTT. It codes for CSARRTSGITDTQYF.

This clonotype was counted many times. The rearrangement links TRBV11-2 to TRBJ1-5; D unresolved. V shed 5 bases and J shed 0 bases, with 11 bases lying between them. Per germline, CDR1 SGHAT and CDR2 FQNNGV. The CDR3 is made up of 15 amino acids. CDR3 loop: CASSEIGYSNQPQHF. The CDR3 DNA reads TGTGCCAGCAGCGAGATCGGTTATAGCAATCAGCCCCAGCATTTT.